The next 27 T cell receptor beta chains were all read from a single sample in a study of blood T cell repertoires in COVID-19. Assay used: immunoSEQ multiplex PCR; TCRdb lists only in-frame clones, some missing. The sample has 350,000 to 500,000 clones; over 75% are singletons. The sequenced sample consisted of PBMCs or T cells enriched from blood (not recorded which). Receptors originate from a woman aged 18 to 35 who had been exposed to COVID-19.

The CDR3 DNA reads as TGCGCCAGCACCGAACCTGACAGGGGTGGCACCGGGGAGCTGTTTTTT. Protein sequence: CASTEPDRGGTGELFF. The rearrangement uses TRBV10-1 and TRBJ2-2; 8 nucleotides agree with TRBD1. The trim removed 7 bases at V and 4 bases at J, leaving 11 bases unmatched. Germline CDR1 is WNHNN and CDR2 is SYGVQD (reference sequence). The CDR3 has 16 amino acids.

The CDR3 DNA is TGCGCCAGCAGCCGATCGACAGGGGGTGGCTATGGCTACACCTTC. Encoded protein: CASSRSTGGGYGYTF. The J gene is TRBJ1-2, the V gene TRBV4-3; TRBD1 agrees at 9 bases. CDR1 and CDR2 from the germline V gene are LGHNA and YSLEER. Trimming at V came to 4 bases and at J to 4 bases, leaving 7 bases not matched to a gene. The CDR3 consists of 15 residues.

In the case of this clone: The same CDR3 arises from other DNA sequences in this sample as well. The rearrangement links TRBV3-1 (or the pseudogene TRBV3-2) to TRBJ2-7, with TRBD1 identical over 7 bases. The CDR3 contains 12 residues. Trimming cost V 4 bases and J 6 bases; bases outside gene matches: 3. CDR1 is LGHDT and CDR2 is YNNKEL in the germline V gene (reference sequence). The CDR3 here is CASSRTGAEQYF. The CDR3 coding sequence is TGTGCCAGCAGCCGAACAGGGGCCGAGCAGTACTTC.

The J gene is TRBJ1-2, the V gene TRBV19, with TRBD1 matching over 8 bases. Germline CDR1 reads LNHDA; CDR2 reads SQIVND (reference sequence). V lost 5 bases to trimming and J lost 8 bases; unmatched junction nucleotides: 19. This CDR3 has 17 residues. The CDR3 bases are TGTGCCAGTAGTGTACTATCCGGGACAGGTGACCTGCGGGGCTACACCTTC. Its translation is CASSVLSGTGDLRGYTF.

This clone was seen a handful of times. This CDR3 is CASRRQGGGNEKLFF. CDR3 nucleotides: TGTGCCAGCAGACGACAGGGAGGCGGTAATGAAAAACTGTTTTTT. This rearrangement joins TRBV28 to TRBJ1-4; TRBD1 matches at 7 bases. The CDR3 runs 15 residues. The trim removed 6 bases at V and 4 bases at J, leaving 8 bases unmatched. Looked up from germline, CDR1 is MDHEN and CDR2 is SYDVKM. Full variable domain (rest looked up from reference TRBV28 and TRBJ1-4): DVKVTQSSRYLVKRTGEKVFLECVQDMDHENMFWYRQDPGLGLRLIYFSYDVKMKEKGDIPEGYSVSREKKERFSLILESASTNQTSMYLCASRRQGGGNEKLFFGSGTQLSVL.

The CDR3 DNA reads as TGTGCCACGGCTGAGGACAGGAGCTATGGCTACACCTTC. This sequence encodes CATAEDRSYGYTF. The chain joins TRBV10-3 to TRBJ1-2; 7 bases match TRBD1. Germline loops: CDR1 ENHRY, CDR2 SYGVKD. The CDR3 has 13 amino acids. V gave up 10 bases and J gave up 4 bases; unmatched junction bases: 9.

This clone came up a few times. V usage is TRBV2 and J usage is TRBJ2-7, with 7 bases identical to TRBD1. After removal of 4 bases from V and 6 bases from J, the junction contained 6 bases not matched to a gene. The germline V gene encodes CDR1 SNHLY and CDR2 FYNNEI. This CDR3 contains 13 residues. The CDR3 coding sequence is TGTGCCAGCAGTGTCGACAGGGAAGGCGAGCAGTACTTC. It yields the protein CASSVDREGEQYF.

The chain has TRBV18 and TRBJ1-5; TRBD1 aligns across 10 bases. The CDR3 consists of 16 residues. Losses at the gene ends were 3 bases for V and 3 bases for J; bases not matched to a gene: 5. The V gene's germline CDR1 is KGHSH and CDR2 LQKENI. In DNA, the CDR3 is TGTGCCAGCTCACCTGGACAGGGGGTGATCAATCAGCCCCAGCATTTT. Translation: CASSPGQGVINQPQHF.

The CDR3 DNA follows: TGTGCCAGCAGTCCGCGGGAAGGGGCGAGAGATACGCAGTATTTT. This translates into CASSPREGARDTQYF. V and J are TRBV27 and TRBJ2-3; D might be TRBD2 (6 bases). Germline-derived CDR1 and CDR2 are MNHEY and SMNVEV (reference sequence). V was clipped by 5 bases and J by 5 bases, with 17 bases between them. CDR3 length equals 15 residues.

The CDR3 region is CASTPGLAREQYF. The CDR3 nucleotides are TGTGCCAGTACTCCGGGACTAGCTCGCGAGCAGTACTTC. The chain employs TRBV28 and TRBJ2-7, with 9 bases fitting TRBD2. CDR3 size: 13 residues. The V and J ends lost 9 bases and 6 bases, in that order; junction bases with no gene match: 9. CDR1 MDHEN and CDR2 SYDVKM come from the germline V gene. Based on the CDR3 plus reference TRBV28 and TRBJ2-7, the full variable domain is DVKVTQSSRYLVKRTGEKVFLECVQDMDHENMFWYRQDPGLGLRLIYFSYDVKMKEKGDIPEGYSVSREKKERFSLILESASTNQTSMYLCASTPGLAREQYFGPGTRLTVT.

The genes are TRBV3-1 (or the pseudogene TRBV3-2) and TRBJ2-7; TRBD1 agrees at 8 bases. Germline CDR1 LGHDT, CDR2 YNNKEL (reference sequence). The CDR3 sequence is 15 residues long. Losses at the gene ends were 0 bases for V and 7 bases for J; bases not matched to a gene: 8. This CDR3 reads CASSQEARGLEEQYF. CDR3 in DNA: TGTGCCAGCAGCCAAGAGGCCAGGGGGCTGGAGGAGCAGTACTTC.

This clone was seen a single time. The V gene is TRBV7-2, the J gene TRBJ1-5; D gene uncertain. The V gene's germline CDR1 is SGHTA and CDR2 FQGNSA. The CDR3 loop spans 14 amino acids. V lost 5 bases, J lost 4 bases, and 12 bases lay in between. CDR3 in amino acids: CASSQVNSNQPQHF. CDR3 bases: TGTGCCAGCAGCCAGGTGAACAGTAATCAGCCCCAGCATTTT.

This chain links TRBV10-1 with TRBJ1-1; possible D gene TRBD1, 6 bases. Germline loops: CDR1 WNHNN, CDR2 SYGVQD (reference sequence). This CDR3 has 13 residues. Trimming left V 2 bases short and J 6 bases short, with 10 bases between. CDR3 nucleotides: TGCGCCAGCAGTGAGCAGGGACACCCTGAAGCTTTCTTT. Encoded protein: CASSEQGHPEAFF.

V and J are TRBV19 and TRBJ1-2, with D hard to call. Germline loops: CDR1 LNHDA, CDR2 SQIVND (reference sequence). With 4 bases removed from V and 4 bases from J, the gap between germline ends came to 13 bases. This CDR3 region has 14 residues. The CDR3 DNA sequence: TGTGCCAGTAGTACCAGGAACCCCTCCTATGGCTACACCTTC. Amino acid sequence: CASSTRNPSYGYTF.

In this sample, this clone turned up once. J is TRBJ2-7 and V is TRBV19; D may be TRBD1 (6 bases). V lost 0 bases to trimming and J lost 2 bases, with 8 bases between them. The CDR3 covers 14 residues. Germline CDR1 reads LNHDA; CDR2 reads SQIVND (reference sequence). CDR3 region: CASSIDWTAYEQYF. In DNA, the CDR3 is TGTGCCAGTAGTATAGACTGGACAGCCTACGAGCAGTACTTC.

The V call is TRBV11-3, the J call TRBJ2-1; D is perhaps TRBD1 (6 bases). The CDR3 covers 14 residues. The germline gives CDR1 SGHNT, CDR2 YENEEA. V dropped 1 base and J dropped 5 bases, with 9 bases sitting between them. The CDR3 DNA reads as TGTGCCAGCAGCTTAGGGGGGCGGGACAATGAGCAGTTCTTC. This sequence encodes CASSLGGRDNEQFF.

This chain links TRBV4-1 with TRBJ2-2; 13 positions agree with TRBD2. V gave up 3 bases and J gave up 5 bases; unmatched junction bases: 6. There are 17 residues in the CDR3. Germline-derived CDR1 and CDR2 are MGHRA and YSYEKL. DNA of the CDR3: TGCGCCAGCAGCCACGGACTAGCGGGAGTATTGACCGGGGAGCTGTTTTTT. It specifies CASSHGLAGVLTGELFF.

The chain couples TRBV4-2 to TRBJ1-1; D is possibly TRBD1 (5 bases). Trimming left V 4 bases short and J 1 base short, with 19 bases between. Germline CDR1 reads LGHNA; CDR2 reads YNFKEQ. The CDR3 is made up of 17 amino acids. In DNA form, the CDR3 reads TGTGCCAGCAGCCCTCCTATATACGGGGGAGGGAACACTGAAGCTTTCTTT. This codes for CASSPPIYGGGNTEAFF.

V usage is TRBV13 and J usage is TRBJ2-1; D gene unclear. The CDR3 is 16 amino acids. The ends were cut back, 4 bases at V and 5 bases at J, with 18 bases in the middle. Looked up from germline, CDR1 is PRHDT and CDR2 is FYEKMQ (reference sequence). CDR3: CASSSTPLDGDNEQFF. The CDR3 region has the DNA TGTGCCAGCAGCTCCACCCCCCTCGACGGAGACAATGAGCAGTTCTTC.

This chain uses TRBV25-1 with TRBJ1-1; TRBD1 might be the D (6 bases). The V end lost 6 bases, the J end lost 0 bases, and 20 bases lay between the germline ends. The CDR3 contains 17 residues. Germline CDR1 MGHDK, CDR2 SYGVNS. As DNA, the CDR3 is TGTGCCAGCAGCGACCTTCGGGCAGGGGACATGAACACTGAAGCTTTCTTT. Translating gives CASSDLRAGDMNTEAFF.

This sequence joins TRBV12-5 and TRBJ1-2; 8 bases match TRBD1. The CDR3 extends over 16 amino acids. J gave up 5 bases and V 1 base, and 9 bases lay outside the gene matches. Germline CDR1 and CDR2: LGHNT and FRNRAP. CDR3 protein: CASGLDLTGVPYGYTF. The CDR3 bases are TGTGCTAGTGGTTTGGATTTGACAGGGGTACCATATGGCTACACCTTC.

DNA of the CDR3: TGTGCCAGCAGTTGGGCGACAGGGGAAGCTTTCTTT. It translates to CASSWATGEAFF. The chain has TRBV12-3 or TRBV12-4 and TRBJ1-1; TRBD1 matches at 7 bases. With 4 bases clipped from V and 8 bases from J, the junction kept 4 bases outside the gene matches. This CDR3 has 12 residues.

This clone was seen a single time. The V and J genes are TRBV27 and TRBJ2-2; D uncertain. CDR1 and CDR2 from the germline V gene are MNHEY and SMNVEV (reference sequence). The CDR3 is made up of 13 amino acids. V gave up 2 bases and J gave up 4 bases, with 5 bases separating them. The CDR3 DNA follows: TGTGCCAGCAGTTTAGTCAGCACCGGGGAGCTGTTTTTT. Residues: CASSLVSTGELFF.

The chain couples TRBV27 to TRBJ2-7; D is unresolved. Germline-derived CDR1 and CDR2 are MNHEY and SMNVEV (reference sequence). V lost 10 bases, J lost 0 bases, and 13 bases lay in between. This CDR3 spans 13 amino acids. In nucleotides, the CDR3 is TGTGCCACTTCGGGTCCTTTCTCCTACGAGCAGTACTTC. Translated: CATSGPFSYEQYF.

This chain connects TRBV19 to TRBJ2-7, with 9 positions matching TRBD2. This CDR3 spans 15 amino acids. Germline V gene sequence: CDR1 LNHDA, CDR2 SQIVND (reference sequence). The ends lost 5 bases at V and 0 bases at J; junction bases unmatched: 5. In DNA, the CDR3 is TGTGCCAGTAGTCCGGCTAGCGGGGCCTCCTACGAGCAGTACTTC. It encodes CASSPASGASYEQYF.

Points on this clone: Other DNA sequences within the sample encode an identical CDR3. The rearrangement joins TRBV14 to TRBJ2-7, with D maybe TRBD2 (6 bases). Germline V gives CDR1 SGHDN, CDR2 FVKESK. The CDR3 sequence is 11 residues long. V was pared by 6 bases and J by 7 bases, with 10 bases between. The CDR3 coding sequence is TGTGCCAGCAGTCAACGGGGGGAGCAGTACTTC. This sequence encodes CASSQRGEQYF.

In its sample, this clone was seen once. The V gene is TRBV7-2, the J gene TRBJ2-5; tentatively, D is TRBD2 (5 bases). Germline-derived CDR1 and CDR2 are SGHTA and FQGNSA. The CDR3 runs 15 residues. Trimming stripped 1 base from V and 4 bases from J, with 13 bases between. CDR3: CASSLVQLARETQYF. For the CDR3, the DNA is TGTGCCAGCAGCTTAGTACAGCTAGCAAGAGAGACCCAGTACTTC.